This T cell receptor (beta chain) appears in the sequencing data of a study of OX40 agonist ivuxolimab in advanced cancers. Overall study: 40% to 50% of patients had received prior checkpoint inhibitor therapy.

Concerning this clone: Its target is not known.

The protocol was immunoSEQ multiplex PCR, while the TCRdb copy is restricted to in-frame clones and leaves out a portion. The table records about 52,000 clones, approximately 86% of them present only once. General study results and limits: There was clonal expansion of CD4+ and CD8+ blood T cells by week 6 at 0.1 to 3.0 mg/kg. The 0.1-3.0 mg/kg partial responders had among the lowest clonal expansion.

Germline V CDR1 and CDR2: LNHDA, SQIVND (reference sequence). The CDR3 is 13 amino acids. Between the trimmed V and J ends, which lost 6 bases and 0 bases, there was a span of 8 bases. The sequence was collected from an adult with an advanced solid tumor such as melanoma, head and neck, liver or kidney cancer. The sample here was CD4+ or CD8+ T cells sorted from blood, taken in a trial of the OX40 agonist ivuxolimab. The chain carries TRBV19 and TRBJ1-1; D not certain. This chain's CDR3 is CASSTGLNTEAFF. The DNA of the CDR3 is TGTGCCAGTAGCACCGGCCTGAACACTGAAGCTTTCTTT.